This TCR beta chain was documented in a study of OX40 agonist ivuxolimab in advanced cancers. Produced via immunoSEQ multiplex PCR; TCRdb's table is partial and in-frame only. This sample has approximately 94,000 clones, with more than 75% found just once. Germline loops: CDR1 LNHDA, CDR2 SQIVND (reference sequence). CDR3 length equals 14 residues. V lost 6 bases and J lost 6, with 16 bases in between. This chain links TRBV19 with TRBJ2-3; no firm D call. The receptor comes from an adult with an advanced solid tumor such as melanoma, head and neck, liver or kidney cancer. The sequencing used CD4+ or CD8+ T cells sorted from blood, collected in a trial of the OX40 agonist ivuxolimab. The CDR3 sequence: CASSSRKGSDTQYF. CDR3 in DNA: TGTGCCAGTAGCTCAAGGAAGGGATCCGATACGCAGTATTTT.